These T cell receptor beta chains were read from a single sample in a study of OX40 agonist ivuxolimab in advanced cancers. Profiled with immunoSEQ multiplex PCR; TCRdb holds only in-frame clones, not every one. This table has 45,000 to 70,000 clones, roughly 84% appearing once. The specimen was CD4+ or CD8+ T cells sorted from blood, collected in a trial of the OX40 agonist ivuxolimab. These receptors came from an adult with an advanced solid tumor such as melanoma, head and neck, liver or kidney cancer. Both conserved end residues are part of each CDR3. D genes are given only for firm matches. The size entry is marked missing in some rows and otherwise reads once, few, many or a size class.

>-|TRBV7-8|TRBJ2-1|TRBD1
CASSWGQGAYEQFF
TGTGCCAGCAGCTGGGGACAGGGGGCGTATGAGCAGTTCTTC
>-|TRBV6-5|TRBJ1-4|-
CASTSGRAGEKLFF
TGTGCCAGCACCTCGGGCAGGGCGGGTGAAAAACTGTTTTTT
>-|TRBV5-4|TRBJ2-3|-
CASSLKPTDTQYF
TGTGCCAGCAGCTTGAAGCCCACAGATACGCAGTATTTT
>-|TRBV28|TRBJ2-2|-
CASSSSGADTGELFF
TGTGCCAGCAGTTCCTCGGGGGCGGACACCGGGGAGCTGTTTTTT
>few|TRBV18|TRBJ2-5|-
CASSPRYQETQYF
TGTGCCAGCTCGCCGAGATACCAAGAGACCCAGTACTTC
>-|TRBV7-9|TRBJ2-3|-
CASSYSSTDTQYF
TGTGCCAGCAGCTACTCTAGCACAGATACGCAGTATTTT
>-|TRBV7-2|TRBJ1-2|-
CASSLGDFGYTF
TGTGCCAGCAGCTTAGGTGACTTTGGCTACACCTTC
>-|TRBV2|TRBJ2-2|-
CASSQQGPPGELFF
TGTGCCAGCAGCCAACAGGGTCCCCCCGGGGAGCTGTTTTTT
>once|TRBV19|TRBJ1-2|-
CASSPPGPVLGGYTF
TGTGCCAGTAGTCCCCCGGGCCCCGTACTCGGTGGCTACACCTTC
>-|TRBV7-9|TRBJ2-1|-
CASSRETLYNEQFF
TGTGCCAGCAGCCGAGAGACCCTCTACAATGAGCAGTTCTTC
>-|TRBV27|TRBJ2-2|TRBD2
CASNPGGPGELFF
TGTGCCAGCAATCCGGGGGGACCCGGGGAGCTGTTTTTT
>few|TRBV2|TRBJ1-1|-
CASSAQGSTEAFF
TGTGCCAGCAGTGCACAGGGAAGCACTGAAGCTTTCTTT
>-|TRBV10-2|TRBJ1-2|-
CASSEEGVYYGYTF
TGCGCCAGCAGTGAGGAGGGGGTCTACTATGGCTACACCTTC
>-|TRBV7-8|TRBJ2-3|-
CASSPYRAGTDTQYF
TGTGCCAGCAGCCCCTACCGGGCAGGCACAGATACGCAGTATTTT
>-|TRBV18|TRBJ1-4|TRBD1
CASSPGTGFEKLFF
TGTGCCAGCTCACCGGGGACAGGGTTTGAAAAACTGTTTTTT
>-|TRBV7-9|TRBJ1-2|TRBD1
CASSRGTGGTGYTF
TGTGCCAGCAGCCGTGGGACAGGGGGCACCGGCTACACCTTC
>-|TRBV19|TRBJ2-3|TRBD1
CASSKGQGVGLASTDTQYF
TGTGCCAGTAGCAAGGGACAGGGGGTAGGACTAGCAAGCACAGATACGCAGTATTTT
>-|TRBV29-1|TRBJ1-5|-
CSVVVAGNQPQHF
TGCAGCGTTGTTGTGGCAGGGAATCAGCCCCAGCATTTT
>-|TRBV6-5|TRBJ1-2|-
CASTPVRGGYTF
TGTGCCAGCACCCCTGTAAGAGGTGGCTACACCTTC
>-|TRBV5-1|TRBJ2-2|TRBD2
CASSLVAGVNTGELFF
TGCGCCAGCAGCTTGGTTGCGGGGGTGAACACCGGGGAGCTGTTTTTT
>-|TRBV19|TRBJ1-2|-
CATQQTGIYGYTF
TGTGCCACCCAACAAACAGGGATCTATGGCTACACCTTC
>-|TRBV6-1|TRBJ2-7|-
CASKVGRTADEQYF
TGTGCCAGCAAGGTGGGGCGTACAGCTGACGAGCAGTACTTC
>-|TRBV5-4|TRBJ1-5|TRBD1
CASKRAGGDSNQPQHF
TGTGCCAGTAAGCGGGCAGGGGGCGATAGCAATCAGCCCCAGCATTTT
>-|TRBV7-9|TRBJ1-4|TRBD1
CASSFDRGDEKLFF
TGTGCCAGCAGCTTCGACAGGGGAGATGAAAAACTGTTTTTT
>-|TRBV15|TRBJ1-4|-
CATSRGGSTRGEKLFF
TGTGCCACCAGCAGAGGAGGTAGTACCCGTGGGGAAAAACTGTTTTTT
>-|TRBV5-8|TRBJ1-3|-
CASSQRGSLAGNTIYF
TGTGCCAGCAGCCAACGAGGAAGTCTGGCTGGAAACACCATATATTTT
>-|TRBV5-1|TRBJ2-3|TRBD2
CASSPTLLAGGTADTQYF
TGCGCCAGCAGCCCGACGCTACTAGCGGGGGGGACGGCAGATACGCAGTATTTT
>-|TRBV2|TRBJ1-2|-
CASGFLGYGYTF
TGTGCCAGCGGGTTTTTGGGATATGGCTACACCTTC
>-|TRBV12-5|TRBJ2-3|TRBD2
CASGSDSGASTDTQYF
TGTGCTAGTGGTTCGGATAGCGGGGCTAGCACAGATACGCAGTATTTT
>-|TRBV5-7|TRBJ1-6|-
CASSSNRERSYNSPLHF
TGTGCCAGCAGCTCCAACCGGGAACGCTCCTATAATTCACCCCTCCACTTT
>-|TRBV5-5|TRBJ2-2|TRBD1
CASSWGPGQPHGELFF
TGTGCCAGCAGCTGGGGCCCGGGACAGCCTCACGGGGAGCTGTTTTTT